Listed below are T cell receptor beta chains from one sample, sequenced in a study of T-cell reconstitution after alpha-beta-depleted transplantation in children. Each CDR3 protein gets one entry after TCRdb re-called the PCR reads with MiXCR. The sample carries a few hundred thousand distinct CDR3 sequences, 15% to 20% recorded once. The source material was PBMCs from the stem cell graft donor, sampled from the stem cell graft. These receptors were collected from a human donor who donated a stem cell graft to a child with acute lymphoblastic leukemia. Each CDR3 is given with its conserved first and last residue. A D gene is named only where the DNA matches it firmly. The size of a clone is reported for some rows only, either as once, few or many, or as a class for expanded clones.

TRBD1	-	TRBV24-1	TRBJ1-5	CATSDPGTGGLYQPQHF	TGTGCCACCAGTGACCCGGGGACAGGGGGCTTATACCAGCCCCAGCATTTT
TRBD2	-	TRBV4-1	TRBJ2-1	CASSPGLLTYNEQFF	TGCGCCAGCAGCCCGGGACTACTAACCTACAATGAGCAGTTCTTC
-	-	TRBV30	TRBJ1-1	CAWSKGGDTEAFF	TGTGCCTGGAGCAAGGGGGGCGACACTGAAGCTTTCTTT
-	-	TRBV29-1	TRBJ2-4	CSVEAVVLAKNIQYF	TGCAGCGTTGAAGCCGTGGTTCTAGCCAAAAACATTCAGTACTTC
TRBD1	-	TRBV6-1	TRBJ1-6	CASRPGQSGSPLHF	TGTGCCAGCAGACCGGGACAGTCGGGTTCACCCCTCCACTTT
TRBD2	-	TRBV19	TRBJ2-1	CASRRGAGVGNEQFF	TGTGCCTCCCGAAGGGGAGCGGGAGTTGGTAATGAGCAGTTCTTC
-	-	TRBV7-3	TRBJ2-2	CASGLAATNTGELFF	TGTGCCAGCGGCTTAGCGGCTACGAACACCGGGGAGCTGTTTTTT
TRBD1	few	TRBV5-1	TRBJ2-7	CASSLDRGQTYEQYF	TGCGCCAGCAGCTTGGACAGGGGGCAAACCTACGAGCAGTACTTC
TRBD1	few	TRBV25-1	TRBJ1-1	CASSWTGVDTEAFF	TGTGCCAGCAGTTGGACAGGGGTGGACACTGAAGCTTTCTTT
-	-	TRBV10-1	TRBJ2-5	CATQRTAQETQYF	TGCGCCACCCAAAGGACAGCTCAAGAGACCCAGTACTTC
-	-	TRBV14	TRBJ2-6	CASSPLWAGANVLTF	TGTGCCAGCAGCCCGCTATGGGCTGGGGCCAACGTCCTGACTTTC